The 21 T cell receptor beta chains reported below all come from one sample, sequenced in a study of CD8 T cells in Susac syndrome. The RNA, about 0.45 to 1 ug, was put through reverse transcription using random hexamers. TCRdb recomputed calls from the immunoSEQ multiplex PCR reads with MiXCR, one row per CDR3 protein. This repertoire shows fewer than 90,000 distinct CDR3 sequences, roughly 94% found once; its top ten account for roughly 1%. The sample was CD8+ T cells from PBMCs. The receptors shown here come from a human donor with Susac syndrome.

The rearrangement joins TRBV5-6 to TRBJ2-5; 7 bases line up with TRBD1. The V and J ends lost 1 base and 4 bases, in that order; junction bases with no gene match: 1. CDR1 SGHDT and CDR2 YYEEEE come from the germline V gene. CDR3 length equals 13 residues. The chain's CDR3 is CASSLSGGETQYF. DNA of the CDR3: TGTGCCAGCAGCTTGTCAGGGGGAGAGACCCAGTACTTC.

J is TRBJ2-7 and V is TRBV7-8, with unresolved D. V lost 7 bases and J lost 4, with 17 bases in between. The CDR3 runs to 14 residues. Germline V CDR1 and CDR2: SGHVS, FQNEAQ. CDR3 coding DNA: TGTGCCAGCACCTACCGGACGGATTTATACGAGCAGTACTTC. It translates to CASTYRTDLYEQYF.

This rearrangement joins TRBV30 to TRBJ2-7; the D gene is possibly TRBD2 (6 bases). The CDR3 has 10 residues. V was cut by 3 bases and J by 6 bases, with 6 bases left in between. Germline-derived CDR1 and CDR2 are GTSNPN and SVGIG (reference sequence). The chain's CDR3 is CAWSGSEQYF. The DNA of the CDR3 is TGTGCCTGGAGCGGGAGCGAGCAGTACTTC.

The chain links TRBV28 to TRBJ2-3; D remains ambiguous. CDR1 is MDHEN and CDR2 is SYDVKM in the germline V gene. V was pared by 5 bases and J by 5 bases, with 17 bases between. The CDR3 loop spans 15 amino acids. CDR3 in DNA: TGTGCCAGCAGTGAAAACCGGGCCCCAGGAGATACGCAGTATTTT. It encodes CASSENRAPGDTQYF.

DNA of the CDR3: TGCAGTGCTAATTTCAGGGGGACTTTATATTACGAGCAGTACTTC. As protein: CSANFRGTLYYEQYF. V is TRBV20-1 and J is TRBJ2-7; a weak D match, TRBD1 (7 bases). The germline V and J ends were trimmed by 4 bases and 4 bases, with 20 bases remaining between them. The CDR3 length is 15 residues. Per germline, CDR1 DFQATT and CDR2 SNEGSKA (reference sequence).

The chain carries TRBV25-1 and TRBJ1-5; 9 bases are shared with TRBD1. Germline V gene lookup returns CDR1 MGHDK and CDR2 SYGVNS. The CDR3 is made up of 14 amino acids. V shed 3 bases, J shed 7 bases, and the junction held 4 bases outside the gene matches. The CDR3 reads CASSEGQGGQPQHF. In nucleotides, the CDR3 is TGTGCCAGCAGTGAGGGACAGGGAGGCCAGCCCCAGCATTTT.

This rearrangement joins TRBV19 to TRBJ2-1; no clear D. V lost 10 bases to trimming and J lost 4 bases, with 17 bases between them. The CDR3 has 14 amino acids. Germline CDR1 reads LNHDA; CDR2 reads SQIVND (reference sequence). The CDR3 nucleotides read TGTGCCACCCTCGGACGAGGAAATTACAATGAGCAGTTCTTC. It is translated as CATLGRGNYNEQFF.

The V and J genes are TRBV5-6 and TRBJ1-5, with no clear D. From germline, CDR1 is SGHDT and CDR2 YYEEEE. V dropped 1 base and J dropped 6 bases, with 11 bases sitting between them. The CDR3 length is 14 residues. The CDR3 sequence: CASSLLYGSQPQHF. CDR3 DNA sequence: TGTGCCAGCAGCTTGTTGTACGGGAGTCAGCCCCAGCATTTT.

The CDR3 here is CASSRGLAETTGELFF. CDR3 coding DNA: TGTGCCAGCAGCCGGGGACTAGCGGAGACCACCGGGGAGCTGTTTTTT. The chain combines TRBV3-1 with TRBJ2-2; TRBD2 aligns across 11 bases. V dropped 4 bases and J dropped 4; count of bases not matched to a gene: 5. CDR1 LGHDT and CDR2 YNNKEL come from the germline V gene (reference sequence). The CDR3 covers 16 residues.

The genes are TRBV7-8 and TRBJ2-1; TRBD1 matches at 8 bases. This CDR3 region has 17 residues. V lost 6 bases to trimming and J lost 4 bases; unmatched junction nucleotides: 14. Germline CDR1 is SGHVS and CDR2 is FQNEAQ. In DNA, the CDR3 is TGTGCCAGCAGTTTATATGCGGACAGGGACCTATACAATGAGCAGTTCTTC. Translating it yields CASSLYADRDLYNEQFF.

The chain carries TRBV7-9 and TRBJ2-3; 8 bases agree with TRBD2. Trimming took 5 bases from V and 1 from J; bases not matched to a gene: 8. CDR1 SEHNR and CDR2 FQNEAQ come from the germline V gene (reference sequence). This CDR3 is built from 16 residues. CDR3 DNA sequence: TGTGCCAGCAGCCCCCCCGGGACTAGTGGCACAGATACGCAGTATTTT. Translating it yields CASSPPGTSGTDTQYF. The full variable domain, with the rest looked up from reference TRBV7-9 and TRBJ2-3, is DTGVSQNPRHKITKRGQNVTFRCDPISEHNRLYWYRQTLGQGPEFLTYFQNEAQLEKSRLLSDRFSAERPKGSFSTLEIQRTEQGDSAMYLCASSPPGTSGTDTQYFGPGTRLTVL.

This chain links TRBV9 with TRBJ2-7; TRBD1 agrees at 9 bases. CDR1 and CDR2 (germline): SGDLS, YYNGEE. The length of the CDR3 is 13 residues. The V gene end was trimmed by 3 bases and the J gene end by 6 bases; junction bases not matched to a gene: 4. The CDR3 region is CASSGQGVGEQYF. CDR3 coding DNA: TGTGCCAGCAGCGGACAGGGGGTAGGCGAGCAGTACTTC.

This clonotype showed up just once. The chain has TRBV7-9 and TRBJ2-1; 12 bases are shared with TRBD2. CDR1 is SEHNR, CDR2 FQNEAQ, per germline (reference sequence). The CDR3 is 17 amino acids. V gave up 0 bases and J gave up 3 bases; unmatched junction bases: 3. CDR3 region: CASSLAASGGDYNEQFF. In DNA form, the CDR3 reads TGTGCCAGCAGCTTAGCAGCTAGCGGGGGGGACTACAATGAGCAGTTCTTC.

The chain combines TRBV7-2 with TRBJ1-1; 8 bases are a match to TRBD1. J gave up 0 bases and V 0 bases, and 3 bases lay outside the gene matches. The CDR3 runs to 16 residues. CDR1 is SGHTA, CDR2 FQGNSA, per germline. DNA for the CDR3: TGTGCCAGCAGCTTAGCCGGACAGGGACTGAACACTGAAGCTTTCTTT. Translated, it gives CASSLAGQGLNTEAFF.

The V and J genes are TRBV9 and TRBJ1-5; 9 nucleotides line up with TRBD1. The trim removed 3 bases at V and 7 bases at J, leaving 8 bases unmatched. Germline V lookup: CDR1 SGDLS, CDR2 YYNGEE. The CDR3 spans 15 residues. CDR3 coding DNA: TGTGCCAGCAGCGGCGGGACAGGGTTGAGACAGCCCCAGCATTTT. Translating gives CASSGGTGLRQPQHF.

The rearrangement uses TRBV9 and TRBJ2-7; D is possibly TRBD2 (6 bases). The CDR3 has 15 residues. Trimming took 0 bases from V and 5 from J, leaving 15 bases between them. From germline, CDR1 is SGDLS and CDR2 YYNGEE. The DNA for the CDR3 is TGTGCCAGCAGCGTAGGGGTGACTAGTGTTAACGAGCAGTACTTC. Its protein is CASSVGVTSVNEQYF.

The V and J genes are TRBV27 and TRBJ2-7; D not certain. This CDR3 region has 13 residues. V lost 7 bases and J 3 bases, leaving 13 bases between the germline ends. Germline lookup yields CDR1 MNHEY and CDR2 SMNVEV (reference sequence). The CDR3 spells CASTSPDGYEQYF. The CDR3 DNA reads TGTGCCAGCACCTCCCCGGACGGCTACGAGCAGTACTTC.

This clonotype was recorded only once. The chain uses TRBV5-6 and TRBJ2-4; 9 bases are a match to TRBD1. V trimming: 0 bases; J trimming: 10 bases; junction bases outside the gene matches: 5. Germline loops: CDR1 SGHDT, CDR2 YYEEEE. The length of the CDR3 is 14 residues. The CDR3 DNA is TGTGCCAGCAGCTTGGAGGGACAGGGAATTATTCAGTACTTC. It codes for CASSLEGQGIIQYF.

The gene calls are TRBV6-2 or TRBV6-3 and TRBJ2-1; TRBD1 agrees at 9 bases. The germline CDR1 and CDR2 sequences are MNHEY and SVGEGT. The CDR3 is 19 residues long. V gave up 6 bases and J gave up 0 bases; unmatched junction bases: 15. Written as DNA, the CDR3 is TGTGCCAGCAGCGTCGAGTTAGGGGGACAGGGCAGCTCCTACAATGAGCAGTTCTTC. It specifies CASSVELGGQGSSYNEQFF.

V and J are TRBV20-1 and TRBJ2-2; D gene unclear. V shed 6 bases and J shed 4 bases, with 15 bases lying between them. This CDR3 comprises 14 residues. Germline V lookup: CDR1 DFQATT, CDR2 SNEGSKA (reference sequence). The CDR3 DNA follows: TGCAGTGCAGATGACAAGGGCCTCACCGGGGAGCTGTTTTTT. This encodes CSADDKGLTGELFF.

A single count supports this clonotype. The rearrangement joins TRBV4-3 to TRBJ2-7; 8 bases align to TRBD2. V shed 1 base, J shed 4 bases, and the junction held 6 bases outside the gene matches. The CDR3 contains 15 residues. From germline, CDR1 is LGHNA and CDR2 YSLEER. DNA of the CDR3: TGCGCCAGCAGCCAAGGTAGCGGGACACGTTACGAGCAGTACTTC. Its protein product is CASSQGSGTRYEQYF.